This TCR beta chain was recovered during a study of response to subunit inactivated influenza vaccine (dated 2018 in TCRdb). Context from the whole study: To follow how T cells responded to a trivalent subunit inactivated influenza vaccine, the researchers relied on deep quantitative profiling of the T cell receptor repertoire.

Findings and caveats that apply to the study as a whole: The authors proposed that each seasonal influenza vaccination may bring in only a limited number of new T cells.

The V end loses 5 bases and the J end loses 0 bases, and a stretch of 14 bases separates them. In the germline V gene, CDR1 corresponds to LGHNA and CDR2 to YNFKEQ. The CDR3 measures 15 amino acids from cysteine to phenylalanine. Only CDR3 DNA is held: 45 bases, read in frame from base 1. Comments on this clonotype: The antigen it binds to is not known. Per-base quality was not reported, and no clone a single base away is much larger than it.

The library was made by RT-PCR. Data came from an Illumina HiSeq 2500. The public reads were reprocessed in TCRdb via fastp at Q25 and MiXCR, keeping in-frame beta chains. Each entry merges the rows of one CDR3 protein and shows their most common DNA and genes. The sample table shows more than 200,000 distinct CDR3 sequences, and 10% to 15% are seen once. The ten largest clonotypes hold approximately 8.4% of the sample. This sequence was found in a man aged 50 or older who received an inactivated influenza vaccine. Donor details come from another sample of the same person, matched by shared clones. The sample was non-naive T cells sorted from PBMCs, taken roughly 2 weeks before vaccination. Per the publication, the cell subset or site label means: memory T cell fraction. The chain is made from TRBV4-2 and TRBJ2-7; the D gene is possibly TRBD2, with 5 bases matching. The DNA reads as follows: TGTGCCAGCAGCTCCCTCGGGGATCGCTCCTACGAGCAGTACTTC. The encoded protein is CASSSLGDRSYEQYF.